This is a list of T cell receptor beta chains from one sample in a study of blood T cell repertoires in COVID-19. Some clones are missing from TCRdb's copy, which holds only in-frame ones; the method was immunoSEQ multiplex PCR. The table records roughly 360,000 clones, 70% to 90% of them present only once. The sample comprised PBMCs or T cells enriched from blood (not recorded which). These receptors were taken from a woman aged 25 to 39 with acute COVID-19. Both conserved end residues are part of each CDR3. A D gene is named only where the DNA matches it firmly. Size tells how often a clone was seen (once, few, many) or the class of an expanded clone, and some rows leave it out.

D: .
size: .
J: TRBJ2-7
V: TRBV5-6
DNA: TGTGCCAGCAGCCCGAGGCACCACGAGCAGTACTTC
CDR3: CASSPRHHEQYF

D: .
size: once
J: TRBJ2-1
V: TRBV3-1/TRBV3-2
DNA: TGTGCCAGCAGCCAAGAGCCGGGAAACCTGTTTGAGCAGTTCTTC
CDR3: CASSQEPGNLFEQFF

D: TRBD1
size: few
J: TRBJ2-7
V: TRBV5-5
DNA: TGTGCCAGCAGCTTGGTGGGACAGGGAACCTACGAGCAGTACTTC
CDR3: CASSLVGQGTYEQYF

D: TRBD2
size: .
J: TRBJ2-5
V: TRBV25-1
DNA: TGTGCCAGCAGTGAGGGCGCGGGGGGTCTCCAAGAGACCCAGTACTTC
CDR3: CASSEGAGGLQETQYF

D: .
size: .
J: TRBJ1-5
V: TRBV30
DNA: TGTGCCTGGAGTGTGAGAGGATCTGGCAATCAGCCCCAGCATTTT
CDR3: CAWSVRGSGNQPQHF

D: TRBD1
size: .
J: TRBJ1-5
V: TRBV6-2/TRBV6-3
DNA: TGTGCCAGCAGTTACCTACCGGGACAGGGGCTTTATGGCAATCAGCCCCAGCATTTT
CDR3: CASSYLPGQGLYGNQPQHF

D: .
size: .
J: TRBJ2-3
V: TRBV27
DNA: TGTGCCAGCACCTCCCGTCCTAGCACAGATACGCAGTATTTT
CDR3: CASTSRPSTDTQYF

D: .
size: .
J: TRBJ1-2
V: TRBV5-1
DNA: TGCGCCAGCAGCTTGGTGGGGGCGAAGGGCGGAATGGGCTATGGCTACACCTTC
CDR3: CASSLVGAKGGMGYGYTF

D: .
size: .
J: TRBJ2-3
V: TRBV21-1
DNA: TGTGCCAGCAGCAAAGTTGGCTTAGCTAGCGGGAGAAACACAGATACGCAGTATTTT
CDR3: CASSKVGLASGRNTDTQYF

D: TRBD2
size: .
J: TRBJ2-3
V: TRBV7-8
DNA: TGTGCCAGCAGCTTAATAGGAGGACTAGCGGGGTTATTCACAGATACGCAGTATTTT
CDR3: CASSLIGGLAGLFTDTQYF

D: TRBD2
size: .
J: TRBJ2-1
V: TRBV27
DNA: TGTGCCAGCAGATCACTAGCGGGGAAATACAATGAGCAGTTCTTC
CDR3: CASRSLAGKYNEQFF

D: .
size: .
J: TRBJ1-4
V: TRBV29-1
DNA: TGCAGCGTTGCCGGGGGTAATGAAAAACTGTTTTTT
CDR3: CSVAGGNEKLFF

D: TRBD1
size: .
J: TRBJ2-6
V: TRBV5-1
DNA: TGCGCCAGCAGCTTCCCGCAGGGGGCCGGTAAACTTTCCGGGGCCAACGTCCTGACTTTC
CDR3: CASSFPQGAGKLSGANVLTF

D: .
size: .
J: TRBJ1-2
V: TRBV7-9
DNA: TGTGCCAGCAGCTTAGAATATGTGTCAGGGGCTATCATCGGCTATGGCTACACCTTC
CDR3: CASSLEYVSGAIIGYGYTF

D: TRBD2
size: .
J: TRBJ2-1
V: TRBV5-1
DNA: TGCGCCAGCAGCTTGGAGGGACTAGCGGGCTCTCTCTACAATGAGCAGTTCTTC
CDR3: CASSLEGLAGSLYNEQFF

D: .
size: .
J: TRBJ1-6
V: TRBV27
DNA: TGTGCCAGCAGCTTCGCCTCGAGCTCCTATAATTCACCCCTCCACTTT
CDR3: CASSFASSSYNSPLHF

D: TRBD1
size: few
J: TRBJ2-7
V: TRBV11-1
DNA: TGTGCCAGCACCCTTGGACAGGGATTCTCCGAGCAGTACTTC
CDR3: CASTLGQGFSEQYF

D: .
size: .
J: TRBJ1-2
V: TRBV7-3
DNA: TGTGCCAGCAGCTCACCCGAGACCGGCGGCTATGGCTACACCTTC
CDR3: CASSSPETGGYGYTF

D: .
size: .
J: TRBJ2-5
V: TRBV10-3
DNA: TGTGCCATCAGTGACACCAGGGGGGCGCAAGAGACCCAGTACTTC
CDR3: CAISDTRGAQETQYF

D: .
size: .
J: TRBJ2-7
V: TRBV3-1/TRBV3-2
DNA: TGTGCCAGCAGCCATTCCGGGGGACGCTACGAGCAGTACTTC
CDR3: CASSHSGGRYEQYF

D: .
size: .
J: TRBJ2-2
V: TRBV24-1
DNA: TGTGCCACCAGTGACCTTAAACCCCAGGGGCCCGGGGAGCTGTTTTTT
CDR3: CATSDLKPQGPGELFF

D: TRBD1
size: .
J: TRBJ1-3
V: TRBV27
DNA: TGTGCCAGCAGCCCCGGGACAGGGATGTACACCATATATTTT
CDR3: CASSPGTGMYTIYF

D: .
size: .
J: TRBJ1-4
V: TRBV18
DNA: TGTGCCAGCTCACCACCGTCAGGTGAAAAACTGTTTTTT
CDR3: CASSPPSGEKLFF

D: .
size: few
J: TRBJ2-2
V: TRBV18
DNA: TGTGCCAGCTCACCGTTTCCAGCGACCGCGAACACCGGGGAGCTGTTTTTT
CDR3: CASSPFPATANTGELFF

D: .
size: .
J: TRBJ2-3
V: TRBV29-1
DNA: TGCAGCGTTGACTCTAACACAGATACGCAGTATTTT
CDR3: CSVDSNTDTQYF

D: .
size: .
J: TRBJ1-6
V: TRBV4-1
DNA: TGCGCCAGCAGCCACAACAGGGTAGTCAATTCACCCCTCCACTTT
CDR3: CASSHNRVVNSPLHF

D: .
size: .
J: TRBJ2-1
V: TRBV12-3/TRBV12-4
DNA: TGTGCCAGCACCATGAACTATGAGCAGTTCTTC
CDR3: CASTMNYEQFF

D: TRBD1
size: .
J: TRBJ1-5
V: TRBV20-1
DNA: TGCAGTGCTAGTGATCGTGGACAGGGGGACCAGCCCCAGCATTTT
CDR3: CSASDRGQGDQPQHF

D: .
size: .
J: TRBJ1-1
V: TRBV11-3
DNA: TGTGCCAGCAGCCTGGGCCGGACTGAAGCTTTCTTT
CDR3: CASSLGRTEAFF

D: .
size: .
J: TRBJ1-1
V: TRBV10-3
DNA: TGTGCCACGCGCACTGAAGCTTTCTTT
CDR3: CATRTEAFF

D: .
size: .
J: TRBJ1-2
V: TRBV18
DNA: TGTGCCAGCTCACCAGGGGGCGAATATGGCTACACCTTC
CDR3: CASSPGGEYGYTF

D: TRBD2
size: .
J: TRBJ2-1
V: TRBV7-2
DNA: TGTGCCAGCAGCTTCCTTTGGCGGGGGGCGAGCTCCTACAATGAGCAGTTCTTC
CDR3: CASSFLWRGASSYNEQFF

D: TRBD1
size: few
J: TRBJ1-6
V: TRBV30
DNA: TGTGCCTGGAGGGAAAGACAGGGGAAACCAGCGGATTCACCCCTCCACTTT
CDR3: CAWRERQGKPADSPLHF

D: TRBD1
size: .
J: TRBJ1-1
V: TRBV5-1
DNA: TGCGCCAGCAGCTTGTGGACAGGGGCTGAAGCTTTCTTT
CDR3: CASSLWTGAEAFF

D: .
size: once
J: TRBJ1-4
V: TRBV7-9
DNA: TGTGCCAGCAGCTCGCAGCTGGGGACCCAAAGGGGGGAAAAACTGTTTTTT
CDR3: CASSSQLGTQRGEKLFF

D: .
size: .
J: TRBJ2-4
V: TRBV10-1
DNA: TGCGCCAGCAGTGAGGACGGGGTCAGCATTCAGTACTTC
CDR3: CASSEDGVSIQYF

D: .
size: .
J: TRBJ2-7
V: TRBV24-1
DNA: TGTGCCACCCCCAACGGCGGTTCCTACGAGCAGTACTTC
CDR3: CATPNGGSYEQYF

D: .
size: .
J: TRBJ1-2
V: TRBV18
DNA: TGTGCCAGCTCAATTATTGCTGGAGATGGCTACACCTTC
CDR3: CASSIIAGDGYTF

D: .
size: .
J: TRBJ1-2
V: TRBV27
DNA: TGTGCCAGCAGTTCCAATCCTAACTATGGCTACACCTTC
CDR3: CASSSNPNYGYTF

D: TRBD1
size: .
J: TRBJ1-4
V: TRBV11-2
DNA: TGTGCCAGCAGCTCAGGGGGGCGCCGGGCTGAAAAACTGTTTTTT
CDR3: CASSSGGRRAEKLFF

D: .
size: once
J: TRBJ1-4
V: TRBV20-1
DNA: TGCAGTGCTAGTCGCGGGTCCCTTACGGCAAATGAAAAACTGTTTTTT
CDR3: CSASRGSLTANEKLFF

D: TRBD2
size: .
J: TRBJ2-1
V: TRBV4-2
DNA: TGTGCCAGCAGCCAAGGGACTCTAGCGGGGCAACACAATGAGCAGTTCTTC
CDR3: CASSQGTLAGQHNEQFF

D: .
size: .
J: TRBJ1-2
V: TRBV2
DNA: TGTGCCAGCAGTGAAGCGCCAGATAACTATGGCTACACCTTC
CDR3: CASSEAPDNYGYTF

D: TRBD1
size: .
J: TRBJ1-1
V: TRBV11-2
DNA: TGTGCCAGCAGCTTACTCAGGGGGATCACTGAAGCTTTCTTT
CDR3: CASSLLRGITEAFF

D: .
size: .
J: TRBJ1-3
V: TRBV3-1/TRBV3-2
DNA: TGTGCCAGCAGCCGAAACAGGGAACTCTCTGGAAACACCATATATTTT
CDR3: CASSRNRELSGNTIYF

D: TRBD1
size: .
J: TRBJ1-6
V: TRBV18
DNA: TGTGCCAGCTCACAACAGGGGCCCTCGAACTCCTATAATTCACCCCTCCACTTT
CDR3: CASSQQGPSNSYNSPLHF

D: TRBD1
size: .
J: TRBJ2-1
V: TRBV2
DNA: TGTGCCAGCAGTCCTACAGGGGATGGTGAGCAGTTCTTC
CDR3: CASSPTGDGEQFF

D: .
size: .
J: TRBJ1-2
V: TRBV24-1
DNA: TGTGCCACCACCATTGATTCAGGGGCATCTAACTATGGCTACACCTTC
CDR3: CATTIDSGASNYGYTF

D: .
size: .
J: TRBJ1-5
V: TRBV4-1
DNA: TGCGCCAGCAGCCAGGTCGGGTTTAGCAATCAGCCCCAGCATTTT
CDR3: CASSQVGFSNQPQHF

D: .
size: .
J: TRBJ2-7
V: TRBV7-9
DNA: TGTGCCAGCAGCTTAGACGGACTGATCTCCTACGAGCAGTACTTC
CDR3: CASSLDGLISYEQYF

D: .
size: .
J: TRBJ1-5
V: TRBV7-2
DNA: TGTGCCAGCAGCTTAGGTCCTCAAAGGGGACAGCCCCAGCATTTT
CDR3: CASSLGPQRGQPQHF

D: .
size: .
J: TRBJ1-1
V: TRBV28
DNA: TGTGCCAGCAGTTTAAGGCAGGGCGAAGCTTTCTTT
CDR3: CASSLRQGEAFF

D: .
size: .
J: TRBJ1-2
V: TRBV12-5
DNA: TGTGCTAGTGGTCTCCGGGAGTTGGGTGGCTACACCTTC
CDR3: CASGLRELGGYTF

D: TRBD2
size: .
J: TRBJ2-1
V: TRBV7-2
DNA: TGTGCCAGCACCCATAGCGGGGGGCACCACAATGAGCAGTTCTTC
CDR3: CASTHSGGHHNEQFF

D: TRBD2
size: once
J: TRBJ2-1
V: TRBV5-1
DNA: TGCGCCAGCAGCTTGGTGGTTACTAGCGTGAATGAGCAGTTCTTC
CDR3: CASSLVVTSVNEQFF

D: .
size: .
J: TRBJ1-1
V: TRBV7-9
DNA: TGTGCCAGCAGCCCGCCAGTAGCGGGCCTAATGAACACTGAAGCTTTCTTT
CDR3: CASSPPVAGLMNTEAFF

D: TRBD2
size: .
J: TRBJ2-5
V: TRBV19
DNA: TGTGCCAGTAGTATTATGGCTAGCGGGGGGGCAATCGTCCAAGAGACCCAGTACTTC
CDR3: CASSIMASGGAIVQETQYF

D: TRBD1
size: .
J: TRBJ2-3
V: TRBV9
DNA: TGTGCCAGCAGCGTAGCGGGACAGCTAGATACGCAGTATTTT
CDR3: CASSVAGQLDTQYF

D: .
size: .
J: TRBJ2-7
V: TRBV5-1
DNA: TGCGCCAGCAGCTTGGTTGGCATCCTCCAGGAGCAGTACTTC
CDR3: CASSLVGILQEQYF